This T cell receptor (beta chain) is drawn from a study of CD8 T cells in ankylosing spondylitis. The study, taken as a whole, reports: Ankylosing spondylitis blood appeared to carry a characteristic TCR beta motif of several highly homologous variants. Existing reports had already noted some motif variants in reactive arthritis synovial fluid and blood. Reportedly, disease-linked clones are significantly enriched in ankylosing spondylitis patients' matched synovial fluid.

This CDR3 region has 16 residues. V was cut by 4 bases and J by 5 bases, with 19 bases left in between. Germline assignment: CDR1 SGHDT and CDR2 YYEEEE. Regarding this clonotype: Antigen: not known.

Using quantitative 5'-RACE with molecular barcodes, the authors made TCR beta libraries. MiXCR was run by TCRdb on the 5' RACE reads, yielding one entry per CDR3 protein. The table lists 650,000 to 800,000 distinct CDR3 sequences, over 15% of them singletons, with about 19% in the top ten. The chain uses TRBV5-6 and TRBJ1-3, with D possibly matching TRBD1 (5 bases). The TCR originated in a male donor with ankylosing spondylitis. The sequenced material came from blood, either unsorted or a sorted T cell fraction (not recorded which). The CDR3 coding sequence is TGTGCCAGCAGCCTGGACCCCGCGGGGGTGCGAAACACCATATATTTT. It translates to CASSLDPAGVRNTIYF.